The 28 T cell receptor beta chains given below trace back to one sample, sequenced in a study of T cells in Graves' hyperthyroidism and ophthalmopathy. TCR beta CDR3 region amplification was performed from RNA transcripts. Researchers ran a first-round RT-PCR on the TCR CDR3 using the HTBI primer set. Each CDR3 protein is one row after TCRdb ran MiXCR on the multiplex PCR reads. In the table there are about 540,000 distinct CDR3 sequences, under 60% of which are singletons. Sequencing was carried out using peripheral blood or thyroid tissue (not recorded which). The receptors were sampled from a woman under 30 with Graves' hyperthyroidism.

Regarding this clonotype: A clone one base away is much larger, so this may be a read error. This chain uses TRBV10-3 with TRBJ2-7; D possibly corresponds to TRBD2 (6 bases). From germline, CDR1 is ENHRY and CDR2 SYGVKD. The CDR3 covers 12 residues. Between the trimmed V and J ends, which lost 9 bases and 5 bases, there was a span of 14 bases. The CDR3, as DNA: TGTGCCATAAACGGGAGTCCGGACGAGCAGTACTTC. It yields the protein CAINGSPDEQYF.

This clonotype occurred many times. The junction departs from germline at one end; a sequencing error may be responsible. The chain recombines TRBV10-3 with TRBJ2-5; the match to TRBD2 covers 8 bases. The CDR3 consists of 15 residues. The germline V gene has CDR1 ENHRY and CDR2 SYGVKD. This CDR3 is CASSYLREAQETQYF. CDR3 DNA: TGTGCCAGCAGTTACTTGCGGGAGGCCCAAGAGACCCAGTACTTC.

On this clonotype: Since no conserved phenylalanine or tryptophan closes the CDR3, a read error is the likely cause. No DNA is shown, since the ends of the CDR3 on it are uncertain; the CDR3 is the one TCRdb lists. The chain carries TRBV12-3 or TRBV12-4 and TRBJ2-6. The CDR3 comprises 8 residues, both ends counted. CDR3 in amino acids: CASRPGTL.

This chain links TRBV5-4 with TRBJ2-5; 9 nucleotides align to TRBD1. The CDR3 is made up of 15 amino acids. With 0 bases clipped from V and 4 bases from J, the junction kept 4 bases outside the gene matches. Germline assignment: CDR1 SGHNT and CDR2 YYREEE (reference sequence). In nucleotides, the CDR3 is TGTGCCAGCAGCTTGGTGGGACAGGGCGCAGAGACCCAGTACTTC. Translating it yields CASSLVGQGAETQYF.

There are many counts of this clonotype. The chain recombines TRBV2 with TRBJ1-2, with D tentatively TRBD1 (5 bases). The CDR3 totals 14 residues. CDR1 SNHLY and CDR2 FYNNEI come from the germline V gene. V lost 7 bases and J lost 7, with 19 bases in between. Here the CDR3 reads CASNPGRVGFGYTF. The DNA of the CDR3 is TGTGCCAGCAACCCGGGACGGGTGGGGTTTGGCTACACCTTC.

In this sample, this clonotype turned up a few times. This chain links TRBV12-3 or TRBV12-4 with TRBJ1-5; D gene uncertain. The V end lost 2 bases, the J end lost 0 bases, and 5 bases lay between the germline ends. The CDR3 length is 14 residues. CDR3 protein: CASSLSHSNQPQHF. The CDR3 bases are TGTGCCAGCAGTTTATCCCATAGCAATCAGCCCCAGCATTTT.

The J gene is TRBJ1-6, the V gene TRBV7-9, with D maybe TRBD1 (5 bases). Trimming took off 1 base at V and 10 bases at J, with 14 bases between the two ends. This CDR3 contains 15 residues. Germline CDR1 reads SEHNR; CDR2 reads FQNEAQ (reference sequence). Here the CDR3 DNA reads TGTGCCAGCAGCTTAGTTAGGGGTGGGGTGTCACCCCTCCACTTT. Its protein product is CASSLVRGGVSPLHF. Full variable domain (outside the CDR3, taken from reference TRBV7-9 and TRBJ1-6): DTGVSQNPRHKITKRGQNVTFRCDPISEHNRLYWYRQTLGQGPEFLTYFQNEAQLEKSRLLSDRFSAERPKGSFSTLEIQRTEQGDSAMYLCASSLVRGGVSPLHFGNGTRLTVT.

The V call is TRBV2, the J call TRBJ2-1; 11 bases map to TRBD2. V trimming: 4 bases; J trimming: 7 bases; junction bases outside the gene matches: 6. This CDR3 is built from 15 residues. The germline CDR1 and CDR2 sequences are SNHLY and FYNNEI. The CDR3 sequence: CASSGGLAEGNEQFF. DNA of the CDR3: TGTGCCAGCAGTGGGGGACTAGCGGAGGGGAATGAGCAGTTCTTC.

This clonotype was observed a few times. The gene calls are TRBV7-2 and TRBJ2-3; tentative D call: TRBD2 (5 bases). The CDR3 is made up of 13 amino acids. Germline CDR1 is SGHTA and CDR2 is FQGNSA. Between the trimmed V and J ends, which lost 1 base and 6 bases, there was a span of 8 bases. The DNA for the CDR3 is TGTGCCAGCAGCTTAGGAGGGTTGGATACGCAGTATTTT. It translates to CASSLGGLDTQYF.

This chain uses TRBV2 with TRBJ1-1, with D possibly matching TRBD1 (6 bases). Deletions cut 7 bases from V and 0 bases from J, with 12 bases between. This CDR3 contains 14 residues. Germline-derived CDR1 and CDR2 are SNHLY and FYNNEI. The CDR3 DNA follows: TGTGCCAGCACAAAAGGGGGGATGAACACTGAAGCTTTCTTT. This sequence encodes CASTKGGMNTEAFF. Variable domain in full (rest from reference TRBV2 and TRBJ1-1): EPEVTQTPSHQVTQMGQEVILRCVPISNHLYFYWYRQILGQKVEFLVSFYNNEISEKSEIFDDQFSVERPDGSNFTLKIRSTKLEDSAMYFCASTKGGMNTEAFFGQGTRLTVV.

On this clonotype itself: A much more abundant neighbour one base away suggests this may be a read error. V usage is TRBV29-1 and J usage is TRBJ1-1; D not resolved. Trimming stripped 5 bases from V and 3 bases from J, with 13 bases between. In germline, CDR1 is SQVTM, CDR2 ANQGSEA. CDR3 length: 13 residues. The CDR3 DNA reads TGCAGCGTTCTGTCCGGGGTGGACACTGAAGCTTTCTTT. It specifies CSVLSGVDTEAFF.

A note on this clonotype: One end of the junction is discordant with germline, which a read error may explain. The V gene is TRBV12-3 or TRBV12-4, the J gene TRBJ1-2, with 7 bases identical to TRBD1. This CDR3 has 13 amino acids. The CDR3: CASSLGGGYGCTF. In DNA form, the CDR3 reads TGTGCCAGCAGTTTAGGAGGGGGCTATGGCTGCACCTTC.

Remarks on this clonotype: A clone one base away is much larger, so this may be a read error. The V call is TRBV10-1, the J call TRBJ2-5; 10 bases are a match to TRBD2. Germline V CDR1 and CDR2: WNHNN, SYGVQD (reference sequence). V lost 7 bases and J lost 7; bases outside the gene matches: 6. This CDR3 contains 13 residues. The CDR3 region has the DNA TGCGCCAGCACTAGCGGGAGCAGAGGGACCCAGTACTTC. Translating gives CASTSGSRGTQYF.

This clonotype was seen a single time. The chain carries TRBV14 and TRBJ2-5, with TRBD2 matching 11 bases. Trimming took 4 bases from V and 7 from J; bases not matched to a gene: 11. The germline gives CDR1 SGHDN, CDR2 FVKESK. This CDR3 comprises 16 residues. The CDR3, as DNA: TGTGCCAGCAGCCTACTGAGACTAGCGGGAAAGTCGACCCAGTACTTC. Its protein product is CASSLLRLAGKSTQYF.

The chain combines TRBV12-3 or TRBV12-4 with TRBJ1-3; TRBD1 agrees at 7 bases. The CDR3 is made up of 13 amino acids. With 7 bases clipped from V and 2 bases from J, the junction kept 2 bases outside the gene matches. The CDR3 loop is CASIQGAGNTIYF. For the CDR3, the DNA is TGTGCCAGCATCCAGGGGGCTGGAAACACCATATATTTT.

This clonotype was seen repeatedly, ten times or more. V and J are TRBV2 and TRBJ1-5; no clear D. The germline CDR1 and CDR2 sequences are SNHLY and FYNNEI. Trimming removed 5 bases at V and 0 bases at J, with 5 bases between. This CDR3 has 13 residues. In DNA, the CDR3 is TGTGCCAGCAGTTGGAGTAGCAATCAGCCCCAGCATTTT. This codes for CASSWSSNQPQHF.

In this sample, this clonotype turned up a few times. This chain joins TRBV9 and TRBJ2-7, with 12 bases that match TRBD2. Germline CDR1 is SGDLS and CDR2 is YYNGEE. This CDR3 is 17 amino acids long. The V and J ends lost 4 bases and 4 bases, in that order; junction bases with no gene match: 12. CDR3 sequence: CASSPPYSSGRGYEQYF. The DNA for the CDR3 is TGTGCCAGCAGCCCACCGTACTCTAGCGGGAGGGGGTACGAGCAGTACTTC. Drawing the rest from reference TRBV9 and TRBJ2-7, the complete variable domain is DSGVTQTPKHLITATGQRVTLRCSPRSGDLSVYWYQQSLDQGLQFLIQYYNGEERAKGNILERFSAQQFPDLHSELNLSSLELGDSALYFCASSPPYSSGRGYEQYFGPGTRLTVT.

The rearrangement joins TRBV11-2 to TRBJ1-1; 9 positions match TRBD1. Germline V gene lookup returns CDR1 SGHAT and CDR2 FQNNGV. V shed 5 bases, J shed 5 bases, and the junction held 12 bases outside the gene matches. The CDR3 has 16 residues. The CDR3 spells CASSRGQGYDMTEAFF. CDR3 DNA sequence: TGTGCCAGCAGCCGAGGACAGGGGTATGATATGACTGAAGCTTTCTTT.

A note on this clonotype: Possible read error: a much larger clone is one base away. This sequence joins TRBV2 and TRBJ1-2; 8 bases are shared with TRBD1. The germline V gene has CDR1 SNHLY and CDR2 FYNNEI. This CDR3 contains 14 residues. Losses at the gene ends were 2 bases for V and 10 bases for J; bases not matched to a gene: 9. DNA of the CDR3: TGTGCCAGCAGTGAACGGGCCAGGGGGCAGGACTACACCTTC. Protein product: CASSERARGQDYTF.

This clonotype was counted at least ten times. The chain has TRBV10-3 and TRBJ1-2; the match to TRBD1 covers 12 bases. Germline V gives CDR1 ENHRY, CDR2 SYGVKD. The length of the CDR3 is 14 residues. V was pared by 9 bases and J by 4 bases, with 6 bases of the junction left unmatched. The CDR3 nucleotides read TGTGCCATGGGACAGGGGGCGCTAGGCTATGGCTACACCTTC. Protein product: CAMGQGALGYGYTF.

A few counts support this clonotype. The CDR3 region is CASSYPGLYEQYF. DNA for the CDR3: TGTGCCAGCAGTTACCCAGGGCTCTACGAGCAGTACTTC. The V gene is TRBV12-3 or TRBV12-4, the J gene TRBJ2-7; a weak D match, TRBD1 (5 bases). Trimming stripped 4 bases from V and 3 bases from J, with 10 bases between. The CDR3 has 13 amino acids.

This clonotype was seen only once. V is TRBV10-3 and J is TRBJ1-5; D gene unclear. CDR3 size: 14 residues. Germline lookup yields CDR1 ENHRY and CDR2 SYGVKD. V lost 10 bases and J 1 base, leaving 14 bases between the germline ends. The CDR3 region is CASHKMGSNQPQHF. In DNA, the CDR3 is TGTGCCAGTCATAAGATGGGGAGCAATCAGCCCCAGCATTTT.

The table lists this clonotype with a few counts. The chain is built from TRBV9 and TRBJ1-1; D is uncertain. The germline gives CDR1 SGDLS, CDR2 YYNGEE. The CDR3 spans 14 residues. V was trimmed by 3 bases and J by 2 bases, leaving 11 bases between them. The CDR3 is CASSALDENTEAFF. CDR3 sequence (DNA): TGTGCCAGCAGCGCCCTCGATGAAAACACTGAAGCTTTCTTT.

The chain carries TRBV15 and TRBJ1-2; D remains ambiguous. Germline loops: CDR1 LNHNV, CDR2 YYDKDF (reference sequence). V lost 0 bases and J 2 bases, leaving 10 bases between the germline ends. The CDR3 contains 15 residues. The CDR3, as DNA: TGTGCCACCAGCAGAGATGGGAGGGAAAACTATGGCTACACCTTC. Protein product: CATSRDGRENYGYTF.

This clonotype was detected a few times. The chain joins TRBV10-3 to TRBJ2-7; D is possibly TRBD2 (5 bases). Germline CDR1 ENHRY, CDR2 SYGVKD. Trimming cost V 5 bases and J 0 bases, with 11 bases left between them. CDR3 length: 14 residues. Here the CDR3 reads CAISPTGNSYEQYF. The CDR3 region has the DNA TGTGCCATCAGTCCCACGGGGAACTCCTACGAGCAGTACTTC.

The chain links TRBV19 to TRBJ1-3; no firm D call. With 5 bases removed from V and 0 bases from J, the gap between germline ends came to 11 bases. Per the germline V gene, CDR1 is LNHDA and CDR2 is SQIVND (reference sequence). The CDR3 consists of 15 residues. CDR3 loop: CASSSSASSGNTIYF. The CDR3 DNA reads TGTGCCAGTAGTTCATCGGCCAGCTCTGGAAACACCATATATTTT.

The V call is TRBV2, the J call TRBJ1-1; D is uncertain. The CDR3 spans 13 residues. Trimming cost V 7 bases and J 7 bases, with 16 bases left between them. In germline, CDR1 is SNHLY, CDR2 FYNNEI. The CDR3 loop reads CASTSGSADEAFF. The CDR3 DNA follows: TGTGCCAGCACTTCCGGGTCAGCGGATGAAGCTTTCTTT.

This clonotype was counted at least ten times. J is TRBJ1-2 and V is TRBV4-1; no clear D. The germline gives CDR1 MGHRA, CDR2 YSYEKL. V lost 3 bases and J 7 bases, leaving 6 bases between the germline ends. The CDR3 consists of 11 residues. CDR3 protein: CASSQDSGYTF. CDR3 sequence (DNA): TGCGCCAGCAGCCAGGACTCTGGCTACACCTTC.